This TCR beta chain was observed in a study of blood T cell repertoires in COVID-19. Whole-study context: Acute-phase and convalescent COVID-19 samples originated in the United States, Italy and Spain. T cells, B-cell-depleted T cells, or PBMCs provided the cDNA or gDNA that served as material.

Authors' data handling: Amplification with reference gene primers provided the estimates of nucleated cell counts. The table came from immunoSEQ multiplex PCR; TCRdb's copy has only in-frame clones and leaves some out. V and J calls and clone size come straight from that table; D and trimming were deduced from the DNA. The sample has under 200,000 clones; 83% are singletons. V lost 0 bases to trimming and J lost 4 bases; unmatched junction nucleotides: 9. Per germline, CDR1 SGHTA and CDR2 FQGNSA. This CDR3 comprises 17 residues. Sequencing was done on a sample of peripheral blood. This receptor was taken from a woman of 80 years or more with acute or convalescent COVID-19. V and J are TRBV7-2 and TRBJ2-3; 8 nucleotides line up with TRBD1. In DNA, the CDR3 is TGTGCCAGCAGCTTAGCCTCCCAGGGGGCGCGCCCAGATACGCAGTATTTT. It translates to CASSLASQGARPDTQYF.